This is a list of T cell receptor beta chains from one sample in a study of OX40 agonist ivuxolimab in advanced cancers. Assay used: immunoSEQ multiplex PCR; TCRdb lists only in-frame clones, some missing. The table shows some 26,000 clones, with about 85% occurring only once. This sample comprised CD4+ or CD8+ T cells sorted from blood, obtained in a trial of the OX40 agonist ivuxolimab. The origin of the receptors is an adult with an advanced solid tumor such as melanoma, head and neck, liver or kidney cancer. Each CDR3 is given with its conserved first and last residue. A D gene is named only where the DNA matches it firmly. The size field is filled for only some rows; it gives once, few, many or a size class.

clone size	CDR3 length	V gene	J gene	D gene	CDR3 protein	CDR3 DNA
NA	14	TRBV7-9	TRBJ2-7	NA	CASSFRGTANEQYF	TGTGCCAGCAGCTTCCGGGGGACGGCCAACGAGCAGTACTTC
once	14	TRBV4-1	TRBJ2-7	NA	CASSQDRVIREQYF	TGCGCCAGCAGCCAAGATAGAGTTATACGGGAGCAGTACTTC
NA	14	TRBV30	TRBJ2-6	TRBD1	CAWSQGAGANVLTF	TGTGCCTGGTCACAGGGGGCAGGGGCCAACGTCCTGACTTTC
NA	14	TRBV11-3	TRBJ1-2	NA	CASSHGVADYGYTF	TGTGCCAGCAGCCATGGGGTAGCGGACTATGGCTACACCTTC
few	13	TRBV14	TRBJ1-1	NA	CASSQTRDTEAFF	TGTGCCAGCAGCCAAACCAGGGACACTGAAGCTTTCTTT
NA	14	TRBV13	TRBJ2-7	NA	CASSARTASLEQYF	TGTGCCAGCAGCGCCCGGACAGCTTCTCTGGAGCAGTACTTC
NA	13	TRBV7-2	TRBJ1-2	NA	CASSFIGDFGYTF	TGTGCCAGCAGCTTTATAGGGGATTTTGGCTACACCTTC
NA	13	TRBV6-5	TRBJ2-2	NA	CASSYSDVGELFF	TGTGCCAGCAGTTACTCGGACGTCGGGGAGCTGTTTTTT
NA	14	TRBV28	TRBJ1-4	NA	CASSLQGRREKLFF	TGTGCCAGCAGTCTACAGGGTAGGCGAGAAAAACTGTTTTTT
NA	14	TRBV5-4	TRBJ2-7	TRBD1	CASSLTGGVHEQYF	TGTGCCAGCAGCCTGACAGGGGGCGTCCACGAGCAGTACTTC
once	16	TRBV7-6	TRBJ2-1	TRBD2	CASSLSASGSYNEQFF	TGTGCCAGCAGCTTAAGCGCTAGCGGCTCCTACAATGAGCAGTTCTTC
once	15	TRBV15	TRBJ1-5	TRBD1	CATSGGTVSNQPQHF	TGTGCCACCAGCGGGGGGACAGTTAGCAATCAGCCCCAGCATTTT
NA	13	TRBV29-1	TRBJ2-1	NA	CSVDLAGKGRGFF	TGCAGCGTTGATCTGGCGGGGAAAGGAAGGGGGTTCTTC
NA	15	TRBV5-4	TRBJ2-1	TRBD2	CASSLSPSGYNKQFF	TGTGCCAGCAGCTTATCACCTAGCGGTTACAATAAGCAGTTCTTC
NA	20	TRBV2	TRBJ2-1	TRBD2	CASGYGLTSGRAGGDNEQFF	TGTGCCAGCGGCTACGGACTGACTAGCGGGAGGGCCGGAGGGGACAATGAGCAGTTCTTC
NA	16	TRBV14	TRBJ2-1	TRBD2	CASSQASGRFYNEQFF	TGTGCCAGCAGCCAAGCGAGCGGGAGGTTCTACAATGAGCAGTTCTTC
NA	16	TRBV2	TRBJ2-7	NA	CASSPATSLHSYEQYF	TGTGCCAGCAGTCCCGCCACTAGCCTACACTCCTACGAGCAGTACTTC
NA	16	TRBV30	TRBJ1-1	NA	CAWSVTGAGVNTEAFF	TGTGCCTGGAGTGTAACGGGGGCGGGGGTGAACACTGAAGCTTTCTTT
NA	15	TRBV6-1	TRBJ2-2	TRBD2	CASSEELAGAGELFF	TGTGCCAGCAGTGAAGAACTAGCGGGAGCCGGGGAGCTGTTTTTT
NA	13	TRBV5-6	TRBJ2-7	NA	CASSFGGGYEQYF	TGTGCCAGCAGCTTTGGAGGGGGATACGAGCAGTACTTC
NA	13	TRBV7-2	TRBJ2-1	TRBD2	CASSSLTSSEQFF	TGTGCCAGCAGCTCCTTGACTAGCAGTGAGCAGTTCTTC
NA	12	TRBV11-2	TRBJ1-1	NA	CASSPRGTEAFF	TGTGCCAGCAGTCCTCGGGGGACTGAAGCTTTCTTT
NA	15	TRBV5-1	TRBJ2-3	NA	CASSSRTVSTDTQYF	TGCGCCAGCAGCTCAAGGACCGTTAGCACAGATACGCAGTATTTT
NA	15	TRBV2	TRBJ2-3	NA	CASSEALANTDTQYF	TGTGCCAGCAGTGAAGCTCTAGCCAACACAGATACGCAGTATTTT
NA	17	TRBV27	TRBJ1-1	NA	CASSLLIPQSMNTEAFF	TGTGCCAGCAGTTTACTAATCCCCCAGAGTATGAACACTGAAGCTTTCTTT